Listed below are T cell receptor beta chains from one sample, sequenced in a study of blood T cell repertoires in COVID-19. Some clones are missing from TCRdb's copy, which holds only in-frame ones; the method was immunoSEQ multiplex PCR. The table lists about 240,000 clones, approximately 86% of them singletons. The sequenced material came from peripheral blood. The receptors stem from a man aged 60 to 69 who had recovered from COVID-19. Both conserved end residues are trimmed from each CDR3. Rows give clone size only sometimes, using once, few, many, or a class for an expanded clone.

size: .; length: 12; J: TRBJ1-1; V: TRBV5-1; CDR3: ASSPGRMNTEAF
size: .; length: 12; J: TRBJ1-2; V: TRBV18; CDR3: ASSPNRGNYGYT
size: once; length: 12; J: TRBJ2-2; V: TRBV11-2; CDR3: ASSLGVERGELF
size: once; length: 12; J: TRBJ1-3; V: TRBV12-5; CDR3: ASGIWGPGNTIY
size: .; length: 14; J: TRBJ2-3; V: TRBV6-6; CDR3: ASSRLAGTSTDTQY
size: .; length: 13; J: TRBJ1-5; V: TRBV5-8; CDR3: ASSSGVRVRQPQH
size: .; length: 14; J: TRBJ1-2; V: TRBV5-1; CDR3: ASSLGPGGADYGYT
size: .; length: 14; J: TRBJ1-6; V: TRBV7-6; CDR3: ASSSRISRGDSPLH
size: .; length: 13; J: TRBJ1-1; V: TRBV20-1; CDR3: SASRELRLNTEAF
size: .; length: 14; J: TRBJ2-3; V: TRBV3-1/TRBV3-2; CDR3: ASSQTIISAADTQY
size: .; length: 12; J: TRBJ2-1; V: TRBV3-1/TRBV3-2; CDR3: ASRGAGVSNEQF
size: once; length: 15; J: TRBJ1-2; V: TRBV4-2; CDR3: ASSQDQVVGQGYGYT
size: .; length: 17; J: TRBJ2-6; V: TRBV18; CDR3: ASSPYWGRGYSGANVLT
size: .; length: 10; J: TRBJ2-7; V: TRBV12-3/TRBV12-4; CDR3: ASSLRSYEQY
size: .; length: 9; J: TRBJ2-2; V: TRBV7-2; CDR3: ASIATGELF
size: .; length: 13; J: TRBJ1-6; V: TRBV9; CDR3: ASSDYRGQRSPLH
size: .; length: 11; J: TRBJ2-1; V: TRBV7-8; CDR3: ASSLVGGYEQF
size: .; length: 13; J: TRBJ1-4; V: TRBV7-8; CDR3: ASSLAGTGEEKLF
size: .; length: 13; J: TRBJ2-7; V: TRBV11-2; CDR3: ASSSGDRGPYEQY
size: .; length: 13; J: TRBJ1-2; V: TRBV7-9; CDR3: ASSLAWGQYHGYT
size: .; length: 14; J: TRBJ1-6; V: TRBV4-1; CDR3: ASSQEVASWGSPLH
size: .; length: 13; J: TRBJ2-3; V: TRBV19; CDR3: ASSIWRGGTDTQY
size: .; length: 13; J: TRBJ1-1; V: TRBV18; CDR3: ASSPVAGQGTEAF
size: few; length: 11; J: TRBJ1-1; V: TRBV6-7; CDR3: ASSSGEWTEAF
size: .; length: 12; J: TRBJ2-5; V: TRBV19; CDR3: ASSIQGARETQY
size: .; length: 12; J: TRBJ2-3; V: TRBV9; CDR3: ASSESLATDTQY
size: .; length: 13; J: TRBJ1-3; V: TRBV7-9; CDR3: ASSLGQGFGNTIY
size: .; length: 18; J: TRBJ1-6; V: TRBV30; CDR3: AFARITGGGLGSYNSPLH
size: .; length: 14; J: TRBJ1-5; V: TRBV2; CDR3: ASSEVRSRSNQPQH
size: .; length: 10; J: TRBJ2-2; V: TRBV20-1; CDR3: SASSTGEELF
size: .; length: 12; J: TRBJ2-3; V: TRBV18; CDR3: ASCYQGSTDTQY
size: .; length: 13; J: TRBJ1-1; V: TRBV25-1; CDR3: ASSLGQGGTDEAF
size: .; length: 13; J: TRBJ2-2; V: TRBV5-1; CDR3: ASSQTLQGPGELF
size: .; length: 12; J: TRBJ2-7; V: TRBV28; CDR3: ASSTRADGGEQY
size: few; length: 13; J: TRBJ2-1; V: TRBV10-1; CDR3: ASSQTSGGWNEQF
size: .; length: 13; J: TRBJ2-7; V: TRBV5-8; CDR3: ASSFEGLQGYEQY
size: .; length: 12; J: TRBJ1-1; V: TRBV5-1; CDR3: ASSFSRGYTEAF
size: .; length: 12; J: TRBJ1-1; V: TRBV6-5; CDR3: ASSLNRGSTEAF
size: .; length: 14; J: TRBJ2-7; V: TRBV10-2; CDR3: ASSPQGGTFSYEQY
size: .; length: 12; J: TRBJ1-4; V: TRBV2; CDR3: ASSRPGQGEKLF
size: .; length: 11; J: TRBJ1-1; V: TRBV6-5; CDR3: ASSYRGNTEAF
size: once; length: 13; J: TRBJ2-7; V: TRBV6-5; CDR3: AALGAPSFSYEQY
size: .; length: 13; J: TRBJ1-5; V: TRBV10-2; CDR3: ASSRKGGDNQPQH
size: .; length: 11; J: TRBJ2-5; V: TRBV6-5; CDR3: ASKPGDRETQY
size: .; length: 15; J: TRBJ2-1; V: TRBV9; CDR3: ASSVVATSGGVDEQF
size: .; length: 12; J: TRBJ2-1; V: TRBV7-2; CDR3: ASSLAAQQGEQF
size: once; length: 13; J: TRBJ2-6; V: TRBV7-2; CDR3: ASSLSGVWANVLT
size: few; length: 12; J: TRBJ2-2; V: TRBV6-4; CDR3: ASKSGLHTGELF
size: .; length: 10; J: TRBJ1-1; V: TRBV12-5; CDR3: ASGPGGTEAF
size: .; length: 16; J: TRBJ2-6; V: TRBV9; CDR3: ASSERTSPYSGANVLT
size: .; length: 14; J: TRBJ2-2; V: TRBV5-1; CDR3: ASSWSSAPNTGELF
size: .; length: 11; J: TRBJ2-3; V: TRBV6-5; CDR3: ASTGTATDTQY
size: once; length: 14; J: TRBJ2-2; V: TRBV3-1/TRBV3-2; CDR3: ASSPPRGGRTGELF
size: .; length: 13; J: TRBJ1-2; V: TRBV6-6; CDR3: ASRTDRGANYGYT
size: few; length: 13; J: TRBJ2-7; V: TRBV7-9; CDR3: ASSLRGQGSYEQY
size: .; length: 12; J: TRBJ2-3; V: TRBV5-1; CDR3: ASSLSSRTDTQY
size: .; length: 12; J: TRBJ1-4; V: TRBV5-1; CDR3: ASSFGRGDEKLF
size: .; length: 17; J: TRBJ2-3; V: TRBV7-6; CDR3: ASSTPGLAGGLLTDTQY
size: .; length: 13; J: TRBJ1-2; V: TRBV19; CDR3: ASSQKDRRIYGYT